The 8 T cell receptor beta chains below all came from one sample that was sequenced in a study of blood T cells in healthy people across ages. A second about 7 to 11 cycle PCR used barcoded and J-beta primers. Using its own MiXCR run on the 5' RACE reads, TCRdb lists one record per CDR3 protein. There are over 600,000 distinct CDR3 sequences in the sample; about 42% occur only once, and around 18% lies in the top ten. The sequenced sample consisted of blood. All receptors come from a man older than 75 in good health.

The chain couples TRBV12-3 or TRBV12-4 to TRBJ2-7, with 15 bases aligning to TRBD2. Trimming took 4 bases from V and 6 from J; bases not matched to a gene: 4. The CDR3 is made up of 15 amino acids. Here the CDR3 reads CASSSGLAGGPEQYF. CDR3 DNA sequence: TGTGCCAGCAGTTCAGGACTAGCGGGAGGGCCCGAGCAGTACTTC.

This clonotype has more than one count but fewer than ten. The chain couples TRBV20-1 to TRBJ1-5; maybe TRBD1 (6 bases). V lost 6 bases and J 1 base, leaving 16 bases between the germline ends. CDR1 and CDR2 from the germline V gene are DFQATT and SNEGSKA (reference sequence). The CDR3 sequence is 15 residues long. The chain's CDR3 is CSAIKAGVSNQPQHF. CDR3 sequence (DNA): TGCAGTGCCATCAAAGCAGGGGTGAGCAATCAGCCCCAGCATTTT.

This clonotype was counted between two and nine times. The chain couples TRBV7-9 to TRBJ2-7; 10 nucleotides agree with TRBD1. V shed 4 bases and J 5 bases; nucleotides not matched to a gene: 11. This CDR3 comprises 16 residues. The germline gives CDR1 SEHNR, CDR2 FQNEAQ (reference sequence). For the CDR3, the DNA is TGTGCCAGCAGCTCAACGCCGGGACAGGGGCTAAACGAGCAGTACTTC. As protein: CASSSTPGQGLNEQYF.

Details on this clonotype: Its ends do not fully match the called genes, so a read error is possible. V gene TRBV19 combines with J gene TRBJ2-5; tentatively, D is TRBD1 (5 bases). Germline V gene lookup returns CDR1 LNHDA and CDR2 SQIVND (reference sequence). CDR3 length: 16 amino acids. CDR3 in DNA: TGTGCCAATAGTCCCCGCGCAGTAGGGGCAAAAGAGACCCAGTACTTC. It specifies CANSPRAVGAKETQYF.

The chain joins TRBV11-2 to TRBJ2-7, with a possible D match to TRBD2 (5 bases). V lost 5 bases and J lost 4, with 12 bases in between. There are 13 residues in the CDR3. The germline V gene has CDR1 SGHAT and CDR2 FQNNGV. The CDR3 loop is CASSVLIAYEQYF. CDR3 sequence (DNA): TGTGCCAGCAGCGTATTGATAGCGTACGAGCAGTACTTC. The full variable domain, in which reference TRBV11-2 and TRBJ2-7 provide the parts outside the CDR3, is EAGVAQSPRYKIIEKRQSVAFWCNPISGHATLYWYQQILGQGPKLLIQFQNNGVVDDSQLPKDRFSAERLKGVDSTLKIQPAKLEDSAVYLCASSVLIAYEQYFGPGTRLTVT.

The chain couples TRBV20-1 to TRBJ2-7; D gene ambiguous. The J call is uncertain, as TRBJ2-5 better fits the DNA end. Germline V gene data show CDR1 as DFQATT and CDR2 as SNEGSKA (reference sequence). This CDR3 comprises 14 residues. The CDR3 here is CSASSSTQLETQYF. The DNA of the CDR3 is TGCAGTGCTAGTTCCTCTACTCAATTGGAGACCCAGTACTTC.

This clonotype occurred once. The chain links TRBV20-1 to TRBJ2-1; D possibly corresponds to TRBD2 (5 bases). Trimming took 6 bases from V and 6 from J, leaving 18 bases between them. This CDR3 region has 14 residues. Germline lookup yields CDR1 DFQATT and CDR2 SNEGSKA (reference sequence). The CDR3 region has the DNA TGCAGTGCAGAAAAAACACTAGTATTCAATGAGCAGTTCTTC. Translating gives CSAEKTLVFNEQFF.

This sequence joins TRBV27 and TRBJ2-7; D uncertain. CDR3 size: 13 residues. Germline V gene data show CDR1 as MNHEY and CDR2 as SMNVEV (reference sequence). V gave up 9 bases and J gave up 5 bases, with 17 bases separating them. The CDR3 region is CASSPHGLHEQYF. In DNA, the CDR3 is TGTGCCAGTTCTCCACACGGCCTCCACGAGCAGTACTTC.